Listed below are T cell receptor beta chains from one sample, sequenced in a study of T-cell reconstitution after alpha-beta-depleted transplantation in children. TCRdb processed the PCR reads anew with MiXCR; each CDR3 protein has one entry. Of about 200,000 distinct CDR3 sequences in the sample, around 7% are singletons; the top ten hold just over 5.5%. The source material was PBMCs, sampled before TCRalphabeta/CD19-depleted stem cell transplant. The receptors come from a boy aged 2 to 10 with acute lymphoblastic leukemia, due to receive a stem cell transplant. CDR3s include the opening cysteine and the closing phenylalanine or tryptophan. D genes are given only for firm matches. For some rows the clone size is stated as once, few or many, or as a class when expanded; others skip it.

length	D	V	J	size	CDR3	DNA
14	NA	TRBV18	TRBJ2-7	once	CASSADREGYEQYF	TGTGCCAGCTCAGCGGACAGGGAGGGCTACGAGCAGTACTTC
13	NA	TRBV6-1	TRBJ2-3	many	CARPGSCTDTQYF	TGTGCCCGGCCGGGCAGCTGCACAGATACGCAGTATTTT
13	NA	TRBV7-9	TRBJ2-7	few	CASRIGQGREQYF	TGTGCCAGCAGAATAGGGCAGGGTCGCGAGCAGTACTTC
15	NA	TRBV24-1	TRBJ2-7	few	CATSDLRAGTYEQYF	TGTGCCACCAGTGATTTGCGGGCCGGTACCTACGAGCAGTACTTC
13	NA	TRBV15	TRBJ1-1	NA	CATEQGEDTEAFF	TGTGCCACCGAACAGGGAGAGGACACTGAAGCTTTCTTT
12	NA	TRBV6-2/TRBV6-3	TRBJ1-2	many	CASSYEGNGYTF	TGTGCCAGCAGTTACGAGGGGAATGGCTACACCTTC
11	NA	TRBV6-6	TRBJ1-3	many	CASQFGNTIYF	TGTGCCAGCCAATTCGGAAACACCATATATTTT
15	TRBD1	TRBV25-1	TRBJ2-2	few	CASKGQGANTGELFF	TGTGCCAGCAAAGGACAGGGGGCTAACACCGGGGAGCTGTTTTTT
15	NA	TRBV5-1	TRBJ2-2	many	CASSLAPPNTGELFF	TGCGCCAGCAGCTTGGCCCCCCCGAACACCGGGGAGCTGTTTTTT
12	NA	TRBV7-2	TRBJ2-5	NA	CASSPHGETQYF	TGTGCCAGCAGCCCGCACGGAGAGACCCAGTACTTC
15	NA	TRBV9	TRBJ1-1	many	CASSRATDSDTEAFF	TGTGCCAGCAGCCGCGCCACGGACAGTGACACTGAAGCTTTCTTT
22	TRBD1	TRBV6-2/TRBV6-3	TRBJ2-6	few	CASGLRRPDRDGVSSGANVLTF	TGTGCCAGCGGACTCCGGCGACCCGACAGGGACGGCGTTTCCTCTGGGGCCAACGTCCTGACTTTC
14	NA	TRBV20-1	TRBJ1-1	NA	CSAREAGPNTEAFF	TGCAGTGCTAGAGAGGCAGGGCCTAACACTGAAGCTTTCTTT